This section outlines one T cell receptor beta chain sequence together with its context. In the original workflow: The authors estimated nucleated cell counts from reference gene primer amplification. Measured with immunoSEQ multiplex PCR; TCRdb has only the in-frame clones, and not every one. From that table come the V and J calls and clone size; the DNA was used to work out D and trimming. The sample yields a few hundred thousand clones, around nine tenths seen once. This sample was taken from a study of blood T cell repertoires in COVID-19. Study-wide context: Sample material is recorded as cDNA or gDNA derived from T cells, B-cell-depleted T cells, or PBMCs.

Ages ranged from roughly 18 to 100 years, with residence in more than 20 US areas. Recovery meant two consecutive negative NP/OP PCR tests, professional clearance, or resolved symptoms. Germline V lookup: CDR1 LNHDA, CDR2 SQIVND (reference sequence). This CDR3 is built from 17 residues. Germline trimming cut 2 bases from V and 8 bases from J; bases unmatched to any gene: 13. The sequenced material came from PBMCs or T cells enriched from blood (not recorded which). The TCR sequence derives from a woman aged 50 to 60 who had recovered from COVID-19. This sequence joins TRBV19 and TRBJ1-4; 8 nucleotides align to TRBD1. CDR3 sequence reads: CASSIRQGAGGREKLFF. The CDR3 nucleotides read TGTGCCAGTAGTATAAGGCAGGGGGCCGGGGGACGCGAAAAACTGTTTTTT.